The rows below give T cell receptor beta chains drawn from one sample of a study of spatial heterogeneity in lung cancer. TCRdb re-called the 5' RACE reads with MiXCR, one entry per CDR3 protein. The sample shows approximately 50,000 distinct CDR3 sequences, around 7% of them seen only once. Sequenced material: PBMCs, taken at follow-up. Receptor source: a female donor with early-stage non-small cell lung cancer. CDR3s include the opening cysteine and the closing phenylalanine or tryptophan. The D gene is left open where the match is weak. A clone size is listed for some rows: how often the clone was seen (once, few, many), or a class if it is expanded.

J: TRBJ1-2; D: NA; V: TRBV20-1; size: many; DNA: TGCAGTGCTAGGTCTTCCCGCGGGACACTACGTAACTATGGCTACACCTTC; CDR3: CSARSSRGTLRNYGYTF
J: TRBJ1-1; D: TRBD1; V: TRBV7-2; size: many; DNA: TGTGCCAGCAGCCGACAGGGAAACACTGAAGCTTTCTTT; CDR3: CASSRQGNTEAFF
J: TRBJ2-4; D: TRBD2; V: TRBV2; size: many; DNA: TGTGCCAGCTGGCGGGGGGGCGGTTCCAAAAACATTCAGTACTTC; CDR3: CASWRGGGSKNIQYF
J: TRBJ2-2; D: NA; V: TRBV7-2; size: many; DNA: TGTGCCAGCAGCCCTCAGGGAAACACCGGGGAGCTGTTTTTT; CDR3: CASSPQGNTGELFF
J: TRBJ1-5; D: TRBD1; V: TRBV20-1; size: many; DNA: TGCAGTGCTAGAGTCCCAACAGGGGACGATCAGCCCCAGCATTTT; CDR3: CSARVPTGDDQPQHF
J: TRBJ2-7; D: TRBD1; V: TRBV18; size: NA; DNA: TGTGCCAGCTCACCAACGGACAGGGGGCTGTACGAGCAGTACTTC; CDR3: CASSPTDRGLYEQYF
J: TRBJ2-5; D: TRBD2; V: TRBV24-1; size: many; DNA: TGTGCCACCGGGACTAGCCCCGAAGAGACCCAGTACTTC; CDR3: CATGTSPEETQYF
J: TRBJ2-5; D: TRBD1; V: TRBV18; size: NA; DNA: TGTGCCAGCTCACCAACACAGGGGCAAGAGACCCAGTACTTC; CDR3: CASSPTQGQETQYF
J: TRBJ1-2; D: NA; V: TRBV7-2; size: many; DNA: TGTGCCAGCAGCCCCCGGGACCCGAGGGACGGCTACACCTTC; CDR3: CASSPRDPRDGYTF
J: TRBJ1-5; D: NA; V: TRBV6-1; size: many; DNA: TGTGCCAGCACAGAACGGGTGGCAGGGAGCAATCAGCCCCAGCATTTT; CDR3: CASTERVAGSNQPQHF
J: TRBJ1-4; D: TRBD1; V: TRBV7-9; size: few; DNA: TGTGCCAGCAGCCCAGGGGGGGCAAGGGAAAAACTGTTTTTT; CDR3: CASSPGGAREKLFF
J: TRBJ2-7; D: NA; V: TRBV2; size: NA; DNA: TGTGCCAGCGCTGAAGGAATCGAGCAGTACTTC; CDR3: CASAEGIEQYF
J: TRBJ1-2; D: NA; V: TRBV6-1; size: many; DNA: TGTGCCAGCCGTTATCTCGAAAATGGCTACACCTTC; CDR3: CASRYLENGYTF
J: TRBJ1-5; D: TRBD1; V: TRBV19; size: NA; DNA: TGTGCCAGTAGTTCAGCCGGGACAGGGGCTCAGCCCCAGCATTTT; CDR3: CASSSAGTGAQPQHF
J: TRBJ2-1; D: NA; V: TRBV7-9; size: few; DNA: TGTGCCAGCAGCTTTTCGGGCAATGAGCAGTTCTTC; CDR3: CASSFSGNEQFF
J: TRBJ2-7; D: NA; V: TRBV20-1; size: many; DNA: TGCAGTGCTAGAGAGGGCAGGCGGGGCTACGAGCAGTACTTC; CDR3: CSAREGRRGYEQYF
J: TRBJ1-6; D: NA; V: TRBV12-3/TRBV12-4; size: few; DNA: TGTGCCAGCAGTGTAGACACAAGCCTCCACTTT; CDR3: CASSVDTSLHF
J: TRBJ1-5; D: NA; V: TRBV9; size: NA; DNA: TGTGCCAGCAGCCGGGGAAAGGAGGGCAATCAGCCCCAGCATTTT; CDR3: CASSRGKEGNQPQHF
J: TRBJ1-2; D: NA; V: TRBV20-1; size: many; DNA: TGCAGTGCTCGACCCCAGGGGCGCCGGGGATATGGCTACACCTTC; CDR3: CSARPQGRRGYGYTF
J: TRBJ2-2; D: NA; V: TRBV6-5; size: NA; DNA: TGTGCCAGCAGTCGGGGACTGATCACCGGGGAGCTGTTTTTT; CDR3: CASSRGLITGELFF
J: TRBJ2-7; D: NA; V: TRBV5-1; size: many; DNA: TGCGCCAGCAGCCCCGGTCCAGGGGGGTACCTCCCCTACGAGCAGTACTTC; CDR3: CASSPGPGGYLPYEQYF
J: TRBJ2-7; D: TRBD1; V: TRBV6-4; size: NA; DNA: TGTGCCAAGAGAACAGGGGACGGACACGAGCAGTACTTC; CDR3: CAKRTGDGHEQYF
J: TRBJ1-5; D: NA; V: TRBV27; size: few; DNA: TGTGCCTGCGCGAGGGACGGTCGTGATCAGCCCCAGCATTTT; CDR3: CACARDGRDQPQHF
J: TRBJ2-3; D: TRBD1; V: TRBV7-3; size: NA; DNA: TGTGCCAGCAGCCCCGGGACAGTGCGAAGCACAGATACGCAGTATTTT; CDR3: CASSPGTVRSTDTQYF
J: TRBJ2-7; D: TRBD1; V: TRBV11-2; size: many; DNA: TGTGCCAGCAGCCGCAGGACAGGGGCCCTCTACGAGCAGTACTTC; CDR3: CASSRRTGALYEQYF
J: TRBJ2-1; D: NA; V: TRBV30; size: many; DNA: TGTGCCTGGGGAATCTCGCATGAGCAGTTCTTC; CDR3: CAWGISHEQFF
J: TRBJ2-1; D: TRBD2; V: TRBV5-1; size: many; DNA: TGCGCCAGCAGCTTGGCCCCCCTAGCGGCATACAATGAGCAGTTCTTC; CDR3: CASSLAPLAAYNEQFF
J: TRBJ2-2; D: TRBD1; V: TRBV20-1; size: few; DNA: TGCAGTGCTCCCGACAGGGGCGGCACCGGGGAGCTGTTTTTT; CDR3: CSAPDRGGTGELFF
J: TRBJ2-7; D: NA; V: TRBV12-3/TRBV12-4; size: medium-sized; DNA: TGTGCCAGCAGTTTGAATTCACCCTTGGACGAGCAGTACTTC; CDR3: CASSLNSPLDEQYF
J: TRBJ1-1; D: NA; V: TRBV6-2/TRBV6-3; size: NA; DNA: TGTGCCAGCAGCGACAGAGATGAAGCTTTCTTT; CDR3: CASSDRDEAFF
J: TRBJ1-2; D: NA; V: TRBV28; size: many; DNA: TGTGCCAGCAGTGTGGAAATCTATGGCTACACCTTC; CDR3: CASSVEIYGYTF
J: TRBJ1-1; D: NA; V: TRBV14; size: NA; DNA: TGTGCCAGCAGCCAAGCTCAGGGGAGGAACACTGAAGCTTTCTTT; CDR3: CASSQAQGRNTEAFF
J: TRBJ1-2; D: TRBD1; V: TRBV19; size: few; DNA: TGTGCCAGTAGTTCCCTCAGGGGGAGCGTTTTAGGCTACACCTTC; CDR3: CASSSLRGSVLGYTF
J: TRBJ1-2; D: NA; V: TRBV11-2; size: many; DNA: TGTGCCAGCAGCTTAGTTTGGACGGGGAGCTATGGCTACACCTTC; CDR3: CASSLVWTGSYGYTF
J: TRBJ2-3; D: NA; V: TRBV20-1; size: few; DNA: TGCAGTGCTAGAGTGGGGCACAGCACAGATACGCAGTATTTT; CDR3: CSARVGHSTDTQYF
J: TRBJ1-5; D: NA; V: TRBV6-5; size: many; DNA: TGTGCCAGCAGTTACTCGCGTTCCCAACAGCCCCAGCATTTT; CDR3: CASSYSRSQQPQHF
J: TRBJ2-2; D: NA; V: TRBV4-1; size: few; DNA: TGCGCCAGCAGCCAAGCCTCCCAGTGGTCCGGGGAGCTGTTTTTT; CDR3: CASSQASQWSGELFF
J: TRBJ1-1; D: NA; V: TRBV7-3; size: many; DNA: TGTGCCAGCCGCAGGGAGGGGGGCAACACTGAAGCTTTCTTT; CDR3: CASRREGGNTEAFF
J: TRBJ1-1; D: NA; V: TRBV10-3; size: NA; DNA: TGTGCCATCAGTGCCGCGAGAACTGAAGCTTTCTTT; CDR3: CAISAARTEAFF
J: TRBJ2-1; D: TRBD2; V: TRBV7-2; size: few; DNA: TGTGCCAGCAGCTTAGGGCCAGCGGGGGCCCGACCGGAGCAGTTCTTC; CDR3: CASSLGPAGARPEQFF
J: TRBJ2-7; D: NA; V: TRBV3-1; size: many; DNA: TGTGCCAGCAGCGCGGAGTACGAGCAGTACTTC; CDR3: CASSAEYEQYF
J: TRBJ2-5; D: TRBD1; V: TRBV6-6; size: many; DNA: TGTGCCAGCAGTGGACAGGGAGAGACCCAGTACTTC; CDR3: CASSGQGETQYF
J: TRBJ2-1; D: NA; V: TRBV7-8; size: many; DNA: TGTGCCAGCAGCTCCTCGGGTGGCTCAACTATCTTACATGAGCAGTTCTTC; CDR3: CASSSSGGSTILHEQFF
J: TRBJ1-1; D: NA; V: TRBV7-9; size: many; DNA: TGTGCCAGCAGCCGGGGGGCTCAATTTGAAGCTTTCTTT; CDR3: CASSRGAQFEAFF
J: TRBJ2-5; D: TRBD1; V: TRBV5-1; size: many; DNA: TGCGCCAGCAGCGATCCACAGGGGAATGCAGAGACCCAGTACTTC; CDR3: CASSDPQGNAETQYF
J: TRBJ2-4; D: TRBD1; V: TRBV6-2/TRBV6-3; size: NA; DNA: TGTGCCAGCAGTTACACCGAGGGACAGGGGGCCAAAAACATTCAGTACTTC; CDR3: CASSYTEGQGAKNIQYF
J: TRBJ2-7; D: TRBD1; V: TRBV29-1; size: many; DNA: TGCAGCGTTGTCAGGGGGCGCTACGAGCAGTACTTC; CDR3: CSVVRGRYEQYF
J: TRBJ2-1; D: NA; V: TRBV5-1; size: NA; DNA: TGCGCCAGCAGCCCCCCCACGGAGAGATTAGAGCAGTTCTTC; CDR3: CASSPPTERLEQFF
J: TRBJ2-5; D: NA; V: TRBV10-2; size: few; DNA: TGCGCCAGCCATACAGGTTACGGGGAGACCCAGTACTTC; CDR3: CASHTGYGETQYF
J: TRBJ1-5; D: TRBD1; V: TRBV20-1; size: NA; DNA: TGCAGTGCGGGGACAGGGGGCTTTCAGCCCCAGCATTTT; CDR3: CSAGTGGFQPQHF
J: TRBJ2-1; D: TRBD1; V: TRBV19; size: many; DNA: TGTGCCAGTAGTACCCGACAGGGGATTAATGAGCAGTTCTTC; CDR3: CASSTRQGINEQFF
J: TRBJ2-4; D: TRBD1; V: TRBV28; size: many; DNA: TGTGCCAGCAGTTCTACGATTCGGGACAGGGAAGGTGGCATTCAGTACTTC; CDR3: CASSSTIRDREGGIQYF